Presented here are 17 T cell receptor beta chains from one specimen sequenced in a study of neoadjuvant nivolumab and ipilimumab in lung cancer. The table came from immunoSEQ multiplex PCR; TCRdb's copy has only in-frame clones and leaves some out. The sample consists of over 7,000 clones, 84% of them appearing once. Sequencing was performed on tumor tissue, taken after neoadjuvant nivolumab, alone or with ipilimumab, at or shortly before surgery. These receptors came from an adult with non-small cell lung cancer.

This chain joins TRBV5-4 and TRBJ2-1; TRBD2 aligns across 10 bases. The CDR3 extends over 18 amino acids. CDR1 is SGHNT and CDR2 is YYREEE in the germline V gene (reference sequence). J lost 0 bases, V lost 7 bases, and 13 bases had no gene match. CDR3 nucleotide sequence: TGTGCCAGCGCTCTCCGGGGACTAGCGAGAAGCTCCTACAATGAGCAGTTCTTC. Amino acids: CASALRGLARSSYNEQFF. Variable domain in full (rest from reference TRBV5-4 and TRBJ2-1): ETGVTQSPTHLIKTRGQQVTLRCSSQSGHNTVSWYQQALGQGPQFIFQYYREEENGRGNFPPRFSGLQFPNYSSELNVNALELDDSALYLCASALRGLARSSYNEQFFGPGTRLTVL.

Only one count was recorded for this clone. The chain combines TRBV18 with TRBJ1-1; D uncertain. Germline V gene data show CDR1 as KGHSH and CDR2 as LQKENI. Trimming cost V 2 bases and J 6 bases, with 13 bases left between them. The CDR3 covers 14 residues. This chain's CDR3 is CASSPVGLRSEAFF. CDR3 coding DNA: TGTGCCAGCTCACCAGTAGGGTTGAGATCTGAAGCTTTCTTT. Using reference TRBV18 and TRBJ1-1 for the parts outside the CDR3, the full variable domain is NAGVMQNPRHLVRRRGQEARLRCSPMKGHSHVYWYRQLPEEGLKFMVYLQKENIIDESGMPKERFSAEFPKEGPSILRIQQVVRGDSAAYFCASSPVGLRSEAFFGQGTRLTVV.

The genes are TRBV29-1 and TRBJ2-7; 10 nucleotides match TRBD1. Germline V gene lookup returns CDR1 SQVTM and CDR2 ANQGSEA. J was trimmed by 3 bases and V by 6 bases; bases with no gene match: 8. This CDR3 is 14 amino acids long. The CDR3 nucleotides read TGCAGCGTCGAGACGGGACAGGGGTTCTACGAGCAGTACTTC. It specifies CSVETGQGFYEQYF.

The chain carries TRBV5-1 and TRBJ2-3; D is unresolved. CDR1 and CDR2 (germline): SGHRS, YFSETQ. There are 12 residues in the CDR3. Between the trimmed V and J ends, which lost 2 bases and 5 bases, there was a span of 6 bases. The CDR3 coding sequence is TGCGCCAGCAGCTTAAATCAAGATACGCAGTATTTT. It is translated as CASSLNQDTQYF.

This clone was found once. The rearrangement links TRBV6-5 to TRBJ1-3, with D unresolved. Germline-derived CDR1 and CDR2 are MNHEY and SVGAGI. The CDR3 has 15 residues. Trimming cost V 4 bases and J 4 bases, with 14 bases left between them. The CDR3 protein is CASSSIPWRGNTIYF. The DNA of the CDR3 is TGTGCCAGCAGTTCGATTCCTTGGAGGGGAAACACCATATATTTT.

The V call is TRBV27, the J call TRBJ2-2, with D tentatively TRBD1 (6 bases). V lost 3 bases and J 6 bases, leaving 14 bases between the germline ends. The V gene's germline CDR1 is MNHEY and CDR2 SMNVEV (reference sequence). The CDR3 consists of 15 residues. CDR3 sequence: CASSLRGNQAGELFF. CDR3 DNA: TGTGCCAGCAGTTTGAGGGGGAATCAGGCCGGGGAGCTGTTTTTT.

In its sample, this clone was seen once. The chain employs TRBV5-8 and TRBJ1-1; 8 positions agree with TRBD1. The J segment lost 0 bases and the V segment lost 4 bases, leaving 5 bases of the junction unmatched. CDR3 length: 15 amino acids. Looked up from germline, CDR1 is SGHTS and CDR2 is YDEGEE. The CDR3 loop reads CASSGTGILNTEAFF. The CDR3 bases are TGTGCCAGCAGCGGGACAGGAATCTTGAACACTGAAGCTTTCTTT.

Here the CDR3 DNA reads TGTGCCAGCAGTGAATCGGGAAGGATCGCTCATCAGTTCTTC. Its translation: CASSESGRIAHQFF. This rearrangement joins TRBV6-1 to TRBJ2-1; weak D call: TRBD2 (5 bases). Germline CDR1 reads MNHNS; CDR2 reads SASEGT. V lost 2 bases to trimming and J lost 13 bases, with 18 bases between them. The CDR3 length is 14 residues.

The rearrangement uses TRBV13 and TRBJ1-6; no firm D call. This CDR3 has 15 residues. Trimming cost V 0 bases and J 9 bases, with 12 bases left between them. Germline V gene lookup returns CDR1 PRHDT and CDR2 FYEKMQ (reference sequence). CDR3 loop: CASSLGLASSSPLHF. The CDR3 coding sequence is TGTGCCAGCAGCTTAGGCCTTGCCTCGAGTTCACCCCTCCACTTT.

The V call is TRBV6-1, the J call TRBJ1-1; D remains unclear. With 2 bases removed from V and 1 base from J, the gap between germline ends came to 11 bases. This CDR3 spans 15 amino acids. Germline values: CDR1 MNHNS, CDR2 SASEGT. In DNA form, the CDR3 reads TGTGCCAGCAGTGAAAATGGGGTGCGGAACACTGAAGCTTTCTTT. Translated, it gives CASSENGVRNTEAFF.

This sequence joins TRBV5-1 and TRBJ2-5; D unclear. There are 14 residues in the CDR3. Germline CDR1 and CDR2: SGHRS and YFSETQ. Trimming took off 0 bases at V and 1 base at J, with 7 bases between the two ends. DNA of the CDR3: TGCGCCAGCAGCTTGGGTGGCGGCCAAGAGACCCAGTACTTC. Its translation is CASSLGGGQETQYF. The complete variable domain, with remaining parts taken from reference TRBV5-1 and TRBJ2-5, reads KAGVTQTPRYLIKTRGQQVTLSCSPISGHRSVSWYQQTPGQGLQFLFEYFSETQRNKGNFPGRFSGRQFSNSRSEMNVSTLELGDSALYLCASSLGGGQETQYFGPGTRLLVL.

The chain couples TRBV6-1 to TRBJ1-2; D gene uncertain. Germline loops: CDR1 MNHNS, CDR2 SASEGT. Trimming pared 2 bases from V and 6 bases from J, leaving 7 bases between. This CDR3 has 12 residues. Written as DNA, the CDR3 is TGTGCCAGCAGTGAATTCTGGAATGGCTACACCTTC. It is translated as CASSEFWNGYTF.

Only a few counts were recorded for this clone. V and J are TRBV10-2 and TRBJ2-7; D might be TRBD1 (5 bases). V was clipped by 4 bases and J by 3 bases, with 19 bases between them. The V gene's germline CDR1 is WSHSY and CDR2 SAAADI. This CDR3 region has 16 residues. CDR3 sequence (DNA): TGCGCCAGCAGTGGTTTTGGGGCAAGCTTCGACTACGAGCAGTACTTC. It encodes CASSGFGASFDYEQYF.

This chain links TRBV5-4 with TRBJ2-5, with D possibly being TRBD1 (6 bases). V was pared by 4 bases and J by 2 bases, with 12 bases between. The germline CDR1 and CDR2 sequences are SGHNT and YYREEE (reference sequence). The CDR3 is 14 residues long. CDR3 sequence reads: CASSLDRQQETQYF. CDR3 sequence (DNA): TGTGCCAGCAGCCTGGACAGACAACAAGAGACCCAGTACTTC.

The CDR3 sequence is CASHRGLSGNTIYF. CDR3 bases: TGTGCCAGCCACAGGGGGCTCTCTGGAAACACCATATATTTT. The chain carries TRBV6-6 and TRBJ1-3; TRBD1 aligns across 9 bases. J was trimmed by 0 bases and V by 8 bases; bases with no gene match: 2. This CDR3 comprises 14 residues. Germline CDR1 MNHNY, CDR2 SVGAGI (reference sequence).

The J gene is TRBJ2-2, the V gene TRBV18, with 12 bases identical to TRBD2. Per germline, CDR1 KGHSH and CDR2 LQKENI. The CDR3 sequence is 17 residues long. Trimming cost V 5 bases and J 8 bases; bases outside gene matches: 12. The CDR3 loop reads CASSSTTSGGPKGELFF. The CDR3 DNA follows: TGTGCCAGCTCATCTACGACTAGCGGGGGCCCCAAGGGGGAGCTGTTTTTT.

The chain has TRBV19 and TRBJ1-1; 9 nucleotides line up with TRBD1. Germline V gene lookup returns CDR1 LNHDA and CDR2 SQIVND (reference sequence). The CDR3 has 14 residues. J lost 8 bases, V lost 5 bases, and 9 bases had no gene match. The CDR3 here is CASSRDRASKEAFF. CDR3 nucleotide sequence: TGTGCCAGTAGTCGGGACAGGGCCTCCAAAGAAGCTTTCTTT.